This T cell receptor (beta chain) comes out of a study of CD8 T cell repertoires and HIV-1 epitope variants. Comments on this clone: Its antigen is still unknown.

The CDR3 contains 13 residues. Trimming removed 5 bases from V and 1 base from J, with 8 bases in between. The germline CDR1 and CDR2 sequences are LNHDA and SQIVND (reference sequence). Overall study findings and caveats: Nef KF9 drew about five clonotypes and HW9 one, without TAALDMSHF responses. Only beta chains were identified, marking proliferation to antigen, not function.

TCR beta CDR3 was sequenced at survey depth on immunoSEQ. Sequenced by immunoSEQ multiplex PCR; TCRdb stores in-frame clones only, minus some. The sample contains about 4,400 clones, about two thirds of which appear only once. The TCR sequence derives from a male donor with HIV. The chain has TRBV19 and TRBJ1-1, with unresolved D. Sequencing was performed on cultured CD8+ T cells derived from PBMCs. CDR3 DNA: TGTGCCAGTAGTCTGGACTGGAACACTGAAGCTTTCTTT. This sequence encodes CASSLDWNTEAFF.